One T cell receptor beta chain is described in this entry. Its target is not known. The data belong to a study of T cell responses to AZD1222 COVID-19 vaccine. Trimming pared 7 bases from V and 3 bases from J, leaving 13 bases between. The CDR3 loop spans 14 amino acids. The germline V gene encodes CDR1 SEHNR and CDR2 FQNEAQ (reference sequence). Study results and limitations: Spike-specific TCR repertoires showed rising breadth and depth after two AZD1222 doses. There were vaccine-associated CD4 TCRs across spike, dominant at 160-218 and 743-854. Baseline seropositivity occurred in only a handful of AZD1222 recipients.

TCRdb's copy holds only in-frame clones and misses some; the assay was immunoSEQ multiplex PCR. The sample lists 130,000 to 150,000 clones; about 90% were seen once. The specimen comprised peripheral blood, sampled on day 0 of AZD1222 vaccination. This clonotype originated in an adult in good health. The V call is TRBV7-9, the J call TRBJ1-5, with D tentatively TRBD1 (6 bases). The CDR3 nucleotides are TGTGCCAGCAACCCGGACAGATTCAATCAGCCCCAGCATTTT. Residues: CASNPDRFNQPQHF.